This is a list of T cell receptor beta chains from one sample in a study of blood T cells in healthy people across ages. MiXCR was run by TCRdb on the 5' RACE reads, yielding one entry per CDR3 protein. The sample yields approximately 680,000 distinct CDR3 sequences, 32% seen once. The specimen was blood. The source of these receptors is a woman aged 80 or over in good health. CDR3s include the opening cysteine and the closing phenylalanine or tryptophan. Fields, in order: D gene, V gene, J gene, clone size, CDR3 DNA, CDR3 protein. A D gene is named only where the DNA matches it firmly. Clone sizes are given selectively: once, few, many, or a class where the clone is expanded.

D: TRBD2
V: TRBV7-9
J: TRBJ2-6
size: .
DNA: TGTGCCAGCAGCTTAGAGGAACTAGCGGGGCCCTCTGGGGCCAACGTCCTGACTTTC
CDR3: CASSLEELAGPSGANVLTF

D: .
V: TRBV20-1
J: TRBJ1-6
size: few
DNA: TGCAGTGCTAGAGAGAGTAGGCATAATTCACCCCTCCACTTT
CDR3: CSARESRHNSPLHF

D: .
V: TRBV18
J: TRBJ1-1
size: few
DNA: TGTGCCAGCTCATCTTTAAGCCCAGGGAATGCTGAAGCTTTCTTT
CDR3: CASSSLSPGNAEAFF

D: .
V: TRBV5-1
J: TRBJ2-3
size: many
DNA: TGCGCCAGCAGCCCCGGGGATTTCACAGATACGCAGTATTTT
CDR3: CASSPGDFTDTQYF

D: .
V: TRBV30
J: TRBJ2-1
size: many
DNA: TGTGCCTGGAACAGGGACAATGAGCAGTTCTTC
CDR3: CAWNRDNEQFF

D: .
V: TRBV30
J: TRBJ1-1
size: many
DNA: TGTGCCTGGAGTCGACAAGCTAACACTGAAGCTTTCTTT
CDR3: CAWSRQANTEAFF

D: .
V: TRBV2
J: TRBJ2-4
size: .
DNA: TGTGCCAGCAGAGGAGATTCGTCCTACAATGAGCAGTACTTC
CDR3: CASRGDSSYNEQYF

D: .
V: TRBV4-2
J: TRBJ2-1
size: many
DNA: TGTGCCAGCAGCCAAGAAGAAAGCTCCTACAATGAGCAGTTCTTC
CDR3: CASSQEESSYNEQFF

D: .
V: TRBV7-2
J: TRBJ2-3
size: .
DNA: TGTGCCAGCTTGGGTTTTTCAGATACGCAGTATTTT
CDR3: CASLGFSDTQYF

D: .
V: TRBV6-5
J: TRBJ2-7
size: many
DNA: TGTGCCAGCAGTCCTCTCAGGGTTAAGGACGAGCAGTACTTC
CDR3: CASSPLRVKDEQYF

D: .
V: TRBV5-1
J: TRBJ2-2
size: few
DNA: TGCGCCAGCAGTTCATCCCAGGGAACCGGGGAGCTGTTTTTT
CDR3: CASSSSQGTGELFF

D: .
V: TRBV7-8
J: TRBJ2-5
size: many
DNA: TGTGCCAGCAGCTTAGCCGGGCAGCCCCAAGAGACCCAGTACTTC
CDR3: CASSLAGQPQETQYF

D: .
V: TRBV19
J: TRBJ1-1
size: .
DNA: TGTGCCAGTAGTATAGCACCGAACACTGAAGCTTTCTTT
CDR3: CASSIAPNTEAFF

D: .
V: TRBV20-1
J: TRBJ2-1
size: .
DNA: TGCAGTGCTTGTATGTTGGGGCAGGGCGAGACCCAGTTCTTC
CDR3: CSACMLGQGETQFF

D: TRBD1
V: TRBV12-3/TRBV12-4
J: TRBJ2-1
size: .
DNA: TGTGCCGGCGCACCGGGACAGGGCTCCTACAATGAGCAGTTCTTC
CDR3: CAGAPGQGSYNEQFF

D: .
V: TRBV6-1
J: TRBJ1-5
size: few
DNA: TGTGCCAGCAGGGGGGGGAAGGATCAGCCCCAGCATTTT
CDR3: CASRGGKDQPQHF

D: .
V: TRBV5-1
J: TRBJ2-5
size: few
DNA: TGCACCAGCAGCTTGGAAGGTGAGACCCAGTACTTC
CDR3: CTSSLEGETQYF

D: .
V: TRBV7-2
J: TRBJ1-2
size: many
DNA: TGTGCCAGCAGCTTGAATGGGCAGACCAACTATGGCTACACCTTC
CDR3: CASSLNGQTNYGYTF

D: .
V: TRBV25-1
J: TRBJ1-1
size: few
DNA: TGTGCCAGCAGTGATTTTCAGCTTGAAGCTTTCTTT
CDR3: CASSDFQLEAFF

D: .
V: TRBV6-9
J: TRBJ2-7
size: .
DNA: TGTGCCAGCACTCACCTCCGAAGGGGGTTTCGGGACTACGAGCAGTACTTC
CDR3: CASTHLRRGFRDYEQYF

D: .
V: TRBV7-8
J: TRBJ2-7
size: many
DNA: TGTGCCAGCAGCGCAGCAGGTTACGAGCAGTACTTC
CDR3: CASSAAGYEQYF

D: .
V: TRBV9
J: TRBJ2-1
size: many
DNA: TGTGCCAGCAGTCGCAGCGGGCCCTCCTACAATGAGCAGTTCTTC
CDR3: CASSRSGPSYNEQFF